The rows below give T cell receptor beta chains drawn from one sample of a study of cytomegalovirus exposure and HLA in healthy donors. Sequencing was performed with immunoSEQ multiplex PCR; in TCRdb, only in-frame clones are kept and a portion is missing. The sample has about 170,000 clones, approximately 81% seen once. Sequencing input: PBMCs. These receptors came from a male donor in good health and CMV-seronegative. Each CDR3 is given with its conserved first and last residue. The D gene is left open where the match is weak. Expanded clones get a size class; other rows say once, few or many, or leave the size out.

TRBV6-6	TRBJ1-3	-	-	TGTGCCAGCAGTTACTCGCCGGGGGGCTCTGGAAACACCATATATTTT	CASSYSPGGSGNTIYF
TRBV18	TRBJ2-7	-	-	TGTGCCAGCTCACGGGGCACCTACGAGCAGTACTTC	CASSRGTYEQYF
TRBV18	TRBJ1-1	-	-	TGTGCCAGCTCACCACGCCCGACGACTAGTCAGACAGAAGCTTTCTTT	CASSPRPTTSQTEAFF
TRBV5-6	TRBJ2-7	-	-	TGTGCCAGCAGCTTGGTCGGACAGTCCTACGAGCAGTACTTC	CASSLVGQSYEQYF
TRBV14	TRBJ2-3	-	-	TGTGCCAGCAGCCAAGGGTTCGGTGGGAGCCCAGATACGCAGTATTTT	CASSQGFGGSPDTQYF
TRBV4-2	TRBJ2-1	-	TRBD2	TGTGCCAGCAGCCAAGATGAGGGCGGGGGGGCATTCGGTGAGCAGTTCTTC	CASSQDEGGGAFGEQFF
TRBV5-1	TRBJ2-7	-	TRBD1	TGCGCCAGCAGCTGGGGGACAGGCCTCTACGAGCAGTACTTC	CASSWGTGLYEQYF
TRBV9	TRBJ2-7	-	TRBD1	TGTGCCAGCAGCTCGTCACCGGGACAGTCGCATCAGTACTTC	CASSSSPGQSHQYF
TRBV7-9	TRBJ2-7	-	TRBD2	TGTGCCAGCAGCTTAGGTCGAACTAGCGATCACGAGCAGTACTTC	CASSLGRTSDHEQYF
TRBV4-3	TRBJ2-2	-	-	TGCGCCAGCAGCCCCTTCAGGGGTACCGGGGAGCTGTTTTTT	CASSPFRGTGELFF
TRBV7-2	TRBJ1-3	-	-	TGTGCCAGCAGCCGACAGGTTGGAAACACCATATATTTT	CASSRQVGNTIYF
TRBV2	TRBJ2-7	-	TRBD1	TGTGCCAGCAGTTTACAGGGGGCTGACTCCTACGAGCAGTACTTC	CASSLQGADSYEQYF
TRBV6-5	TRBJ1-4	-	-	TGTGCCAGCAGTAGGGGGGGGAGGGCTGAAAAACTGTTTTTT	CASSRGGRAEKLFF
TRBV5-1	TRBJ2-3	-	TRBD2	TGCGCCAGCAGCAAACTAGCGGGGGGCCCAGATACGCAGTATTTT	CASSKLAGGPDTQYF
TRBV4-1	TRBJ1-6	-	-	TGCGCCAGCAGCCAGGGAGAGTTCTATAATTCACCCCTCCACTTT	CASSQGEFYNSPLHF
TRBV11-2	TRBJ2-1	-	-	TGTGCCAGCAGCTTAGGTCGGTACAATGAGCAGTTCTTC	CASSLGRYNEQFF
TRBV4-1	TRBJ2-5	-	-	TGCGCCAGCAGCCAAGTCCGAACTCCCCAAGAGACCCAGTACTTC	CASSQVRTPQETQYF
TRBV9	TRBJ2-7	-	TRBD2	TGTGCCAGCAGCCTAGGAGCGGGGGGAACCTACGAGCAGTACTTC	CASSLGAGGTYEQYF
TRBV4-3	TRBJ2-7	few	TRBD1	TGCGCCAGCAGCGTCCAAGGACAGGGCTACGAGCAGTACTTC	CASSVQGQGYEQYF
TRBV2	TRBJ1-5	-	-	TGTGCCAGCAAGGGGCACATACCTCATAGCAATCAGCCCCAGCATTTT	CASKGHIPHSNQPQHF
TRBV7-9	TRBJ1-1	-	-	TGTGCCAGCAGCTTATCGGGGGTTCCCTTTCCCGAAGCTTTCTTT	CASSLSGVPFPEAFF
TRBV4-1	TRBJ1-1	-	TRBD1	TGCGCCAGCAGCCAAGATTGGGCGACAGGGTGGACTGAAGCTTTCTTT	CASSQDWATGWTEAFF
TRBV28	TRBJ2-7	once	-	TGTGCCAGCAGCTCCCCCAGGGGCGTAGGGTACGAGCAGTACTTC	CASSSPRGVGYEQYF
TRBV6-6	TRBJ2-5	few	TRBD1	TGTGCCAGCAGTTACTCGGGACAGGGGGCTGAGACCCAGTACTTC	CASSYSGQGAETQYF
TRBV6-5	TRBJ2-7	-	-	TGTGCCACCAGACCATCCGGGGAGTACGAGCAGTACTTC	CATRPSGEYEQYF
TRBV9	TRBJ2-1	-	TRBD1	TGTGCCAGCAGCGGAGGGACAGGGTACAATGAGCAGTTCTTC	CASSGGTGYNEQFF
TRBV2	TRBJ2-5	-	-	TGTGCCAGCATCTCAAGGGAGAGGGAGACCCAGTACTTC	CASISRERETQYF
TRBV28	TRBJ2-7	-	-	TGTGCCAGCCAGATGGGGGGTAGCGGTCTACGGTACGAGCAGTACTTC	CASQMGGSGLRYEQYF
TRBV5-6	TRBJ2-2	-	TRBD2	TGTGCCAGCAGCTTCAGCGGGGGATCGTACACCGGGGAGCTGTTTTTT	CASSFSGGSYTGELFF
TRBV7-6	TRBJ2-7	-	TRBD2	TGTGCCAGCAGCGAGGGACTAAGGAGCTCCTACGAGCAGTACTTC	CASSEGLRSSYEQYF
TRBV10-1	TRBJ2-7	-	TRBD2	TGCGCCAGCCACTTGGGGCGGGAGGAGGACGAGCAGTACTTC	CASHLGREEDEQYF
TRBV27	TRBJ1-2	-	-	TGTGCCAGCAGTCCACTCGGTCGGAACTATGGCTACACCTTC	CASSPLGRNYGYTF
TRBV10-2	TRBJ2-1	-	TRBD2	TGCGCCAGCAGTGAGTTGCCTAGCGGGAGATATGAGCAGTTCTTC	CASSELPSGRYEQFF
TRBV9	TRBJ2-1	-	-	TGTGCCAGCAGCGTAGTAGAGGGTTTTGGTGAGCAGTTCTTC	CASSVVEGFGEQFF
TRBV7-3	TRBJ1-1	few	-	TGTGCCAGCAGCTTCACTGCGGACACTGAAGCTTTCTTT	CASSFTADTEAFF
TRBV5-5	TRBJ2-3	-	TRBD2	TGTGCCAGCAGCTCCCTACTAGCGGGACATAGCACAGATACGCAGTATTTT	CASSSLLAGHSTDTQYF
TRBV7-8	TRBJ1-5	-	TRBD1	TGTGCCAGCAGCAGGACAGGGCCCAATCAGCCCCAGCATTTT	CASSRTGPNQPQHF
TRBV11-2	TRBJ2-1	-	TRBD2	TGTGCCAGCAGCTTAGATCTAGGCCTAGCGGTATCCTACAATGAGCAGTTCTTC	CASSLDLGLAVSYNEQFF
TRBV15	TRBJ1-2	-	-	TGTGCCACCAGCAGAGGGAGTGGCTACCCCTTC	CATSRGSGYPF
TRBV21-1	TRBJ1-1	-	-	TGTGCCAGCAGCAAAGGCGAGGGGGAGAGTACTGAAGCTTTCTTT	CASSKGEGESTEAFF
TRBV9	TRBJ1-1	few	TRBD1	TGTGCCAGCAGCGGTGGGACAGGGAGAGTTGCTGAAGCTTTCTTT	CASSGGTGRVAEAFF
TRBV29-1	TRBJ2-5	-	TRBD2	TGCAGCGTTGAAGAGATCAGGGTAGCGGGAGCAGGGGAGACCCAGTACTTC	CSVEEIRVAGAGETQYF
TRBV27	TRBJ2-7	-	-	TGTGCCAGCAGTACACAATACGAGGTTTCGCGTGGGCAGTACTTC	CASSTQYEVSRGQYF
TRBV19	TRBJ2-7	-	-	TGTGCCAGCCGGGACAAGACCTACGAGCAGTACTTC	CASRDKTYEQYF
TRBV28	TRBJ2-1	-	-	TGTGCCAGCAGTTTTAGAGGGAGTAGCCGTGAGCAGTTCTTC	CASSFRGSSREQFF
TRBV5-6	TRBJ1-4	few	-	TGTGCCAGCAGCTTGGACACTACAACTAATGAAAAACTGTTTTTT	CASSLDTTTNEKLFF
TRBV9	TRBJ2-7	-	-	TGTGCCAGCAGCCTTACGACAGGTAGTTACGAGCAGTACTTC	CASSLTTGSYEQYF
TRBV7-8	TRBJ1-6	once	TRBD1	TGTGCCAGCAGCCCAGGACAGGGGGCGGTTCATTCACCCCTCCACTTT	CASSPGQGAVHSPLHF
TRBV15	TRBJ1-4	few	TRBD1	TGTGCCACCAGCACAGCAGGGGGTTTGGGAAAACTGTTTTTT	CATSTAGGLGKLFF
TRBV14	TRBJ2-7	-	TRBD2	TGTGCCAGCAGCCCCCGACTAGCGGGACCCGCCTACGAGCAGTACTTC	CASSPRLAGPAYEQYF
TRBV7-2	TRBJ1-6	-	-	TGTGCCAGCACCAATCTATCCCCGGATAATTCACCCCTCCACTTT	CASTNLSPDNSPLHF
TRBV19	TRBJ1-5	-	-	TGTGCCAGTAGGGGGTTAGACAGAGTCAATCAGCCCCAGCATTTT	CASRGLDRVNQPQHF
TRBV4-1	TRBJ2-2	-	TRBD1	TGCGCCAGCAGCCAAGAACGGACAGGGGGCGGCGGGGAGCTGTTTTTT	CASSQERTGGGGELFF